This T cell receptor (beta chain) was retrieved from a study of graft-versus-host responses after intestinal transplantation. Background on the study: Multivisceral, liver-intestinal, or isolated intestinal grafts were transplanted into recipients. Study-wide points: Investigators detected GvH clones in recipient marrow, with some emerging earlier in ileum or blood.

The junction had 12 bases not matched to a gene; V was cut back by 0 bases and J by 6 bases. CDR1 is SGDLS and CDR2 is YYNGEE in the germline V gene. The CDR3 sequence is 17 residues long. Comments on this clone: Antigen: not known.

Data came from immunoSEQ multiplex PCR; TCRdb stores just in-frame clones and leaves some out. The sample consists of 25,000 to 35,000 clones, 93% of them appearing once. This rearrangement joins TRBV9 to TRBJ2-1; 7 bases align to TRBD2. This receptor was obtained from a human patient who received an intestinal transplant, so some T cells may come from the graft donor. The input for sequencing was PBMCs, taken about 62 days after intestinal transplant. The CDR3 loop reads CASSVGMGGGSGNEQFF. CDR3 sequence (DNA): TGTGCCAGCAGCGTAGGCATGGGCGGGGGTTCAGGCAATGAGCAGTTCTTC.